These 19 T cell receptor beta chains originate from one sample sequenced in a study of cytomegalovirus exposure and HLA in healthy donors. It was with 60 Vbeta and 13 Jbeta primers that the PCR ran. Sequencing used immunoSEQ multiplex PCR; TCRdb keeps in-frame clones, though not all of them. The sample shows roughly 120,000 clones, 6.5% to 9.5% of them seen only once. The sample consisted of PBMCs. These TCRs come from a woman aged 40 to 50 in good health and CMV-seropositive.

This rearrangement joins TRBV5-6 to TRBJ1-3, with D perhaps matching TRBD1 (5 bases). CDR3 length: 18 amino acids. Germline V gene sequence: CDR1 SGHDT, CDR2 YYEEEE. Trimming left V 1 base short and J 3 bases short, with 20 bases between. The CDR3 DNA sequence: TGTGCCAGCAGCTTGAACGGGGGGTCGCTTCCAAATGGAAACACCATATATTTT. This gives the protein CASSLNGGSLPNGNTIYF.

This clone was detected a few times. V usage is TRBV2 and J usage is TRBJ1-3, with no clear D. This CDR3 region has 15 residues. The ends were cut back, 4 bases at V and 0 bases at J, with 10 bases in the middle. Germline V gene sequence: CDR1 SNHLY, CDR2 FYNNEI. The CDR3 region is CASSGGILSGNTIYF. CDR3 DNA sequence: TGTGCCAGCAGTGGCGGGATCCTCTCTGGAAACACCATATATTTT.

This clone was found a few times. The DNA of the CDR3 is TGTGCCAGCAGCCCTTTAAACTCCTACGAGCAGTACTTC. This gives the protein CASSPLNSYEQYF. The chain couples TRBV7-7 to TRBJ2-7; D remains ambiguous. The CDR3 is 13 amino acids. CDR1 is SSHAT, CDR2 FNYEAQ, per germline (reference sequence). With 5 bases removed from V and 0 bases from J, the gap between germline ends came to 8 bases. Together with reference TRBV7-7 and TRBJ2-7, the CDR3 gives the full variable domain: GAGVSQSPRYKVTKRGQDVTLRCDPISSHATLYWYQQALGQGPEFLTYFNYEAQPDKSGLPSDRFSAERPEGSISTLTIQRTEQRDSAMYRCASSPLNSYEQYFGPGTRLTVT.

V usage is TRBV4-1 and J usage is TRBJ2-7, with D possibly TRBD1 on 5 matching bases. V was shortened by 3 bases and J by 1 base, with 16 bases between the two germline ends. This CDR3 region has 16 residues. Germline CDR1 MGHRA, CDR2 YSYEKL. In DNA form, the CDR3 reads TGCGCCAGCAGCCATCAGCAAGGGGAAGGGTCCTACGAGCAGTACTTC. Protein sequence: CASSHQQGEGSYEQYF.

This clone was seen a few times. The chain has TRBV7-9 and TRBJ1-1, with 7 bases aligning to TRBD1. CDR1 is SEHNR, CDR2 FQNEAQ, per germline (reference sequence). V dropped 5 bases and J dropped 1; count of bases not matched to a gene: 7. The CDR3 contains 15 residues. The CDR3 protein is CASSGTGDANTEAFF. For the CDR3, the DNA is TGTGCCAGCAGCGGAACAGGGGATGCGAACACTGAAGCTTTCTTT.

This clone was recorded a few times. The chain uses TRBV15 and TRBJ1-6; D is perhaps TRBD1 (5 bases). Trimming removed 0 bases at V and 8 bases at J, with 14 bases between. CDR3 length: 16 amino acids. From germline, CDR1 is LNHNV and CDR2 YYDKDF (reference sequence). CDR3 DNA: TGTGCCACCAGCAGAGATCGGAGGGGCTGGGATTCACCCCTCCACTTT. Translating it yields CATSRDRRGWDSPLHF.

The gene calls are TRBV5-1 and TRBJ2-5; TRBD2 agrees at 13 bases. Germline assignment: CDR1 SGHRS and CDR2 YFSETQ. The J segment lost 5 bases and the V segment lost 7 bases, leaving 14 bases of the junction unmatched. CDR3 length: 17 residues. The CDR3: CASRTSGGANFAETQYF. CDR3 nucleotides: TGCGCCAGCCGTACTAGCGGGGGGGCCAATTTCGCTGAGACCCAGTACTTC. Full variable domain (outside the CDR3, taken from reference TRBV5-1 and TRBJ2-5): KAGVTQTPRYLIKTRGQQVTLSCSPISGHRSVSWYQQTPGQGLQFLFEYFSETQRNKGNFPGRFSGRQFSNSRSEMNVSTLELGDSALYLCASRTSGGANFAETQYFGPGTRLLVL.

The CDR3 DNA reads as TGTGCCATCAGTGCGACAGGGGCGAACACTGAAGCTTTCTTT. Translation: CAISATGANTEAFF. The chain employs TRBV10-3 and TRBJ1-1, with 8 nucleotides matching TRBD1. Losses at the gene ends were 4 bases for V and 1 base for J; bases not matched to a gene: 2. The germline V gene has CDR1 ENHRY and CDR2 SYGVKD. The CDR3 consists of 14 residues.

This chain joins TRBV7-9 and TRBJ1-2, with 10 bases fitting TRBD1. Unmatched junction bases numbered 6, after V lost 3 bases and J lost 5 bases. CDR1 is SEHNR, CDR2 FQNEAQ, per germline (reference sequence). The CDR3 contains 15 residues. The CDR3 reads CASSLGQGSRYGYTF. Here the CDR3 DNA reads TGTGCCAGCAGCTTGGGACAGGGGAGCCGTTATGGCTACACCTTC.

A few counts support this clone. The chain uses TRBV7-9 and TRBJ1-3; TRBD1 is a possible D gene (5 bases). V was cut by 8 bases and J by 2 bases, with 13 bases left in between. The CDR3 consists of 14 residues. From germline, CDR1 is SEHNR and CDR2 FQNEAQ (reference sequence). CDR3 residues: CASATGVAGNTIYF. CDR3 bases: TGTGCCAGCGCCACGGGGGTGGCTGGAAACACCATATATTTT.

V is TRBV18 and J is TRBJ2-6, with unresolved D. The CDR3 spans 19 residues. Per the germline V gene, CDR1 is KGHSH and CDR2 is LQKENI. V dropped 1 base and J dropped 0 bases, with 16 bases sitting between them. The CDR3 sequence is CASSPLVITAASGANVLTF. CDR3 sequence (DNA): TGTGCCAGCTCACCACTTGTTATAACAGCTGCCTCTGGGGCCAACGTCCTGACTTTC.

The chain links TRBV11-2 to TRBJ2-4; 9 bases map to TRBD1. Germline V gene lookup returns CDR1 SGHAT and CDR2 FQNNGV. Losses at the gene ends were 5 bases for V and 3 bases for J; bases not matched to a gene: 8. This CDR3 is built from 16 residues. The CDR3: CASSLTTTGGKNIQYF. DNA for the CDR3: TGTGCCAGCAGCCTCACTACGACAGGGGGCAAAAACATTCAGTACTTC.

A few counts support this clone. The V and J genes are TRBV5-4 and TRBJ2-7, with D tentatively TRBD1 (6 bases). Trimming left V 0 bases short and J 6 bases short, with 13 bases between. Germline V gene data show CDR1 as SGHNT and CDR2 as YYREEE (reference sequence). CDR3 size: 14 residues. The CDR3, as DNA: TGTGCCAGCAGCTTGGGGGGCAGGGGTAGCGAGCAGTACTTC. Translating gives CASSLGGRGSEQYF.

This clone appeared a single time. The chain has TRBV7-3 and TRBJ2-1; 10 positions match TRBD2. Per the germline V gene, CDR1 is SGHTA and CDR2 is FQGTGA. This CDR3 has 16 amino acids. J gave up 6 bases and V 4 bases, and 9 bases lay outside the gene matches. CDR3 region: CASSSPGLANSNEQFF. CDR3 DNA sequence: TGTGCCAGCAGCTCGCCGGGACTAGCGAACTCCAATGAGCAGTTCTTC.

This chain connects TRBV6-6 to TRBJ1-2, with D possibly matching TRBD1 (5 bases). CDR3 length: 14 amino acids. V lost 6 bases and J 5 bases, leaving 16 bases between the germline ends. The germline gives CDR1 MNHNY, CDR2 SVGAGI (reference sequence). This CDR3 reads CASSPTTKGYGYTF. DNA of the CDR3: TGTGCCAGCAGCCCGACAACGAAGGGGTATGGCTACACCTTC.

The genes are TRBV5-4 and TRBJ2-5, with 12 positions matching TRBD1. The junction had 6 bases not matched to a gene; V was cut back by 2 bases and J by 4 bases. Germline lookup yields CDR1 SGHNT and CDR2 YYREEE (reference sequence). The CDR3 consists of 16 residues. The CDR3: CASSFWDRGLGETQYF. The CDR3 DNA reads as TGTGCCAGCAGCTTCTGGGACAGGGGGCTAGGAGAGACCCAGTACTTC.

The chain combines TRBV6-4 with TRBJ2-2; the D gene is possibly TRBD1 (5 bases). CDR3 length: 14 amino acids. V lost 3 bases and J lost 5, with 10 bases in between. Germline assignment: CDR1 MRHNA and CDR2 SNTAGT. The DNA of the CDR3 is TGTGCCAGCAGTGAGGCCCGACAGACCGGGGAGCTGTTTTTT. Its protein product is CASSEARQTGELFF.

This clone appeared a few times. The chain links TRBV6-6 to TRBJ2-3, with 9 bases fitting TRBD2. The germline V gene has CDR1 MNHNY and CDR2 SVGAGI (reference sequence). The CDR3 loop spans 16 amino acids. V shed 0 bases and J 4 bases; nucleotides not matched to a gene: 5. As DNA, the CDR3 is TGTGCCAGCAGTTACTCTGGCGGGGGGGCCGCAGATACGCAGTATTTT. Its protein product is CASSYSGGGAADTQYF.

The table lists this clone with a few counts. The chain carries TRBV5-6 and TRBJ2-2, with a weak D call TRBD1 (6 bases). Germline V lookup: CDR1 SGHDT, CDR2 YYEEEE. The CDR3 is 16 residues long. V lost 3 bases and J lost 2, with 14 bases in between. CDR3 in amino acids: CASSWGQDGNTGELFF. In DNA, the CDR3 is TGTGCCAGCAGCTGGGGACAAGACGGTAACACCGGGGAGCTGTTTTTT. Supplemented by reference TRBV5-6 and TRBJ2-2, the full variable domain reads DAGVTQSPTHLIKTRGQQVTLRCSPKSGHDTVSWYQQALGQGPQFIFQYYEEEERQRGNFPDRFSGHQFPNYSSELNVNALLLGDSALYLCASSWGQDGNTGELFFGEGSRLTVL.